These T cell receptor beta chains were read from a single sample in a study of post-analysis software for immune sequencing data. TCRdb passed the PCR reads through MiXCR, listing each CDR3 protein once. The data hold roughly 400,000 distinct CDR3 sequences, with about 39% observed a single time. Sequenced input: blood. The receptors originated from a girl aged 2 to 10 with multiple sclerosis. Each CDR3 is given without its conserved first and last residue.

>TRBV5-1
ASSLPQTGHGYT
>TRBV7-2
ASGMGREGLYNEQF
>TRBV28
ASSLFGAGAHGEQF
>TRBV4-2
ASSQGRITDTQY
>TRBV28
ASSWGERETQY
>TRBV4-1
ASSQLLAGVSQETQY
>TRBV6-5
ASSYQLPVQATNEKLF
>TRBV29-1
SVEDRAGALSYEQY
>TRBV7-3
ASSVDTDTQY
>TRBV7-2
ASSLLAVVYQETQY
>TRBV18
ASSPFGLAGGDFNEQF
>TRBV4-1
ASSQPGGAIANYGYT
>TRBV27
ASSDPLAGGPHEQY
>TRBV20-1
SARALRLAGNYNEQF
>TRBV14
ASSQAGGEKLF
>TRBV3-1
ASSPYRDLIYEQY
>TRBV29-1
SVQTTGSNYGYT
>TRBV28
ASSFPQGNQPQH
>TRBV5-1
ATRREEGDEQF
>TRBV20-1
SAAFEQQGRSEAF
>TRBV7-3
ASSLASGGLETQY
>TRBV27
ASSLSIRDGGYT